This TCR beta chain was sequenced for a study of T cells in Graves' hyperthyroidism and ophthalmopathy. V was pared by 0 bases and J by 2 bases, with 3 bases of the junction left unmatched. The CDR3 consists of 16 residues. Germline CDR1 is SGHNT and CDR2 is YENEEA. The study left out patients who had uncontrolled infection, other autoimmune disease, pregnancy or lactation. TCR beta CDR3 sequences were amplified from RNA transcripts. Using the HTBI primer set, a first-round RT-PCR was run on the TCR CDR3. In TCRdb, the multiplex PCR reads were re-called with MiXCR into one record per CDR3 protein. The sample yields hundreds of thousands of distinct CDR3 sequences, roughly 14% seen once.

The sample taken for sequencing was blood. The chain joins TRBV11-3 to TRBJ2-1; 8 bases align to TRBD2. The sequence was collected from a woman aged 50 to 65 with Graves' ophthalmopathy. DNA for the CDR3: TGTGCCAGCAGCTTAGACGGGGGGGCGACCTACAATGAGCAGTTCTTC. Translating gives CASSLDGGATYNEQFF.